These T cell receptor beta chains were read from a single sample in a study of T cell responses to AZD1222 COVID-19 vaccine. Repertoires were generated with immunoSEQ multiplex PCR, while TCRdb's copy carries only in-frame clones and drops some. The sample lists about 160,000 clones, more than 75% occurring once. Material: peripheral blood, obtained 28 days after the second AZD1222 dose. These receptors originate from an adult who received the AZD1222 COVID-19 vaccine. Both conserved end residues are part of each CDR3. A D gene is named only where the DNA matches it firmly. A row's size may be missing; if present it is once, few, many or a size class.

CDR3 DNA: TGTGCCAGCAGTTCCGACTACAGCTTGGGGGCCAAAAACATTCAGTACTTC; CDR3 protein: CASSSDYSLGAKNIQYF; D gene: -; clone size: -; J gene: TRBJ2-4; V gene: TRBV27
CDR3 DNA: TGTGCCAGCAGCTTGGGACCGGGGGTCTCTGGAAACACCATATATTTT; CDR3 protein: CASSLGPGVSGNTIYF; D gene: -; clone size: -; J gene: TRBJ1-3; V gene: TRBV5-4
CDR3 DNA: TGTGCCAGCAGCTTACGCGGGCAGGGGCCCCAGCATTTT; CDR3 protein: CASSLRGQGPQHF; D gene: -; clone size: -; J gene: TRBJ1-5; V gene: TRBV7-9
CDR3 DNA: TGCGCCAGCAGCTTGGGGGGCAGGCTATATGGCTACACCTTC; CDR3 protein: CASSLGGRLYGYTF; D gene: -; clone size: -; J gene: TRBJ1-2; V gene: TRBV5-1
CDR3 DNA: TGTGCCAGCAGCATGGACTTTAAAAACACTGAAGCTTTCTTT; CDR3 protein: CASSMDFKNTEAFF; D gene: -; clone size: -; J gene: TRBJ1-1; V gene: TRBV6-5
CDR3 DNA: TGTGCCAGCAGACCTCACAGGGAAAATAGCAATCAGCCCCAGCATTTT; CDR3 protein: CASRPHRENSNQPQHF; D gene: -; clone size: few; J gene: TRBJ1-5; V gene: TRBV6-6
CDR3 DNA: TGCGCCAGCAGCTTGGGGACGACAGGCAACTATGGCTACACCTTC; CDR3 protein: CASSLGTTGNYGYTF; D gene: -; clone size: once; J gene: TRBJ1-2; V gene: TRBV5-1
CDR3 DNA: TGTGCCAGCTCTACCTCAGGGGCCTATAATTCACCCCTCCACTTT; CDR3 protein: CASSTSGAYNSPLHF; D gene: -; clone size: few; J gene: TRBJ1-6; V gene: TRBV27
CDR3 DNA: TGTGCCATCAGTGAGTCGGCAGCCACGGACGTTTGGACTGAAGCTTTCTTT; CDR3 protein: CAISESAATDVWTEAFF; D gene: -; clone size: -; J gene: TRBJ1-1; V gene: TRBV10-3
CDR3 DNA: TGTGCCTGGGGCACAGGGGGCGGTCAGCCCCAGCATTTT; CDR3 protein: CAWGTGGGQPQHF; D gene: TRBD1; clone size: -; J gene: TRBJ1-5; V gene: TRBV30
CDR3 DNA: TGTGCCAGCAGCGTATCTGGGTTTAGCACAGATACGCAGTATTTT; CDR3 protein: CASSVSGFSTDTQYF; D gene: -; clone size: -; J gene: TRBJ2-3; V gene: TRBV9
CDR3 DNA: TGTGCCAGCAGCTTCAGACAGGGAGCCACTGAAGCTTTCTTT; CDR3 protein: CASSFRQGATEAFF; D gene: TRBD1; clone size: -; J gene: TRBJ1-1; V gene: TRBV7-8
CDR3 DNA: TGTGCCAGTAGTAACAACGACAGGGCCTATGGCTACACCTTC; CDR3 protein: CASSNNDRAYGYTF; D gene: TRBD1; clone size: -; J gene: TRBJ1-2; V gene: TRBV19
CDR3 DNA: TGCAGTTATGTGGGACCCTTTGAAGCTTTCTTT; CDR3 protein: CSYVGPFEAFF; D gene: -; clone size: -; J gene: TRBJ1-1; V gene: TRBV20-1
CDR3 DNA: TGTGCCAGCAGTTACGGCGGCCGGGGCTACACCTTC; CDR3 protein: CASSYGGRGYTF; D gene: -; clone size: -; J gene: TRBJ1-2; V gene: TRBV6-6
CDR3 DNA: TGTGCCAGCAGCTTTTACACGTCGGCTGGCTACACCTTC; CDR3 protein: CASSFYTSAGYTF; D gene: -; clone size: -; J gene: TRBJ1-2; V gene: TRBV7-2
CDR3 DNA: TGTGCCTGGAGTGTTGGAGGGGGGGCCTGGGAGACCCAGTACTTC; CDR3 protein: CAWSVGGGAWETQYF; D gene: -; clone size: once; J gene: TRBJ2-5; V gene: TRBV30
CDR3 DNA: TGTGCCAGCAGCTTAGGGCGGGGGAGCGCTGAAGCTTTCTTT; CDR3 protein: CASSLGRGSAEAFF; D gene: -; clone size: -; J gene: TRBJ1-1; V gene: TRBV7-8
CDR3 DNA: TGCGCCAGCAATCAGTCTCCCGGTGGGAATGAGCAGTTCTTC; CDR3 protein: CASNQSPGGNEQFF; D gene: -; clone size: once; J gene: TRBJ2-1; V gene: TRBV5-1
CDR3 DNA: TGTGCCTGGAGGAGCTTTAGCAATCAGCCCCAGCATTTT; CDR3 protein: CAWRSFSNQPQHF; D gene: -; clone size: -; J gene: TRBJ1-5; V gene: TRBV30
CDR3 DNA: TGTGCCTGGATTGACCCGAGGCCAGGGGTGGGTACCGGGGAGCTGTTTTTT; CDR3 protein: CAWIDPRPGVGTGELFF; D gene: -; clone size: -; J gene: TRBJ2-2; V gene: TRBV30
CDR3 DNA: TGTGCCAGCAGCCAAGATTACCGAAACACTGAAGCTTTCTTT; CDR3 protein: CASSQDYRNTEAFF; D gene: -; clone size: -; J gene: TRBJ1-1; V gene: TRBV3-1/TRBV3-2
CDR3 DNA: TGTGCCAGCCTACCTTACAGTGGTCTAGGCTATGGCTACACCTTC; CDR3 protein: CASLPYSGLGYGYTF; D gene: -; clone size: few; J gene: TRBJ1-2; V gene: TRBV2
CDR3 DNA: TGTGCCAGCAGCCAAGGCAACAGCCCAGGGACCCAGTACTTC; CDR3 protein: CASSQGNSPGTQYF; D gene: -; clone size: -; J gene: TRBJ2-5; V gene: TRBV3-1/TRBV3-2
CDR3 DNA: TGTGCCAGCAGTTACGGGTTGGGGGTGAACTCAGATACGCAGTATTTT; CDR3 protein: CASSYGLGVNSDTQYF; D gene: -; clone size: -; J gene: TRBJ2-3; V gene: TRBV6-2/TRBV6-3
CDR3 DNA: TGTGCCAGCAGGACCGGGACAGGGGAATTGAAGACCCAGTACTTC; CDR3 protein: CASRTGTGELKTQYF; D gene: TRBD1; clone size: -; J gene: TRBJ2-5; V gene: TRBV5-4
CDR3 DNA: TGCAGTGCTAGATCGTACTACGAGCAGTACTTC; CDR3 protein: CSARSYYEQYF; D gene: -; clone size: -; J gene: TRBJ2-7; V gene: TRBV20-1
CDR3 DNA: TGTGCCAGCAGAAAATCGGCCTGGAATCAGCCCCAGCATTTT; CDR3 protein: CASRKSAWNQPQHF; D gene: -; clone size: -; J gene: TRBJ1-5; V gene: TRBV21-1
CDR3 DNA: TGTGCCAGCAGGTGGTCTGTGGGACAGGGAAATGGCTACACCTTC; CDR3 protein: CASRWSVGQGNGYTF; D gene: TRBD1; clone size: -; J gene: TRBJ1-2; V gene: TRBV28
CDR3 DNA: TGTGCCAGCAGCTTCGGAGACAGGGGGGCGAATGAGCAGTTCTTC; CDR3 protein: CASSFGDRGANEQFF; D gene: TRBD1; clone size: -; J gene: TRBJ2-1; V gene: TRBV7-9
CDR3 DNA: TGCAGCGTTGGAAGGCCCTACGAGCAGTACTTC; CDR3 protein: CSVGRPYEQYF; D gene: -; clone size: -; J gene: TRBJ2-7; V gene: TRBV29-1
CDR3 DNA: TGTGCCAGCAGCTTAGCCCAGATCACAGATACGCAGTATTTT; CDR3 protein: CASSLAQITDTQYF; D gene: -; clone size: -; J gene: TRBJ2-3; V gene: TRBV7-9
CDR3 DNA: TGTGCCAGTAGTCCGACAGGGGGCGCGGGGCAGCCCCAGCATTTT; CDR3 protein: CASSPTGGAGQPQHF; D gene: TRBD1; clone size: once; J gene: TRBJ1-5; V gene: TRBV19
CDR3 DNA: TGTGCCTGGAGTACAGCGGCTCCTGGTGGGGGCTACACCTTC; CDR3 protein: CAWSTAAPGGGYTF; D gene: -; clone size: -; J gene: TRBJ1-2; V gene: TRBV30
CDR3 DNA: TGTGCCAGCAGTGACGAAGCGGGGGGGCCGAAGGAGCAGTACTTC; CDR3 protein: CASSDEAGGPKEQYF; D gene: TRBD2; clone size: many; J gene: TRBJ2-7; V gene: TRBV6-1
CDR3 DNA: TGTGCCAGCAGTGAAGGACCAATGAATGAAGCTTTCTTT; CDR3 protein: CASSEGPMNEAFF; D gene: -; clone size: -; J gene: TRBJ1-1; V gene: TRBV6-1
CDR3 DNA: TGTGCCAGCAGCGCTCAGGGCGGGTCGGATCAGCCCCAGCATTTT; CDR3 protein: CASSAQGGSDQPQHF; D gene: -; clone size: -; J gene: TRBJ1-5; V gene: TRBV7-8
CDR3 DNA: TGTGCCAGCAGCCATGGGCACAGCATAGGCCAGCCCCAGCATTTT; CDR3 protein: CASSHGHSIGQPQHF; D gene: -; clone size: -; J gene: TRBJ1-5; V gene: TRBV3-1/TRBV3-2
CDR3 DNA: TGCAGTGCTAGTCGTCAAGAGACCCAGTACTTC; CDR3 protein: CSASRQETQYF; D gene: -; clone size: -; J gene: TRBJ2-5; V gene: TRBV20-1